This T cell receptor beta chain was recorded in a study of T cells in Graves' hyperthyroidism and ophthalmopathy. There were TCR beta CDR3 regions amplified from RNA transcripts. First-round RT-PCR with HTBI primers amplified the TCR CDR3 region. TCRdb called the multiplex PCR reads again in MiXCR, with one record for every CDR3 protein. The sample has hundreds of thousands of distinct CDR3 sequences; 17% are singletons. Germline lookup yields CDR1 SQVTM and CDR2 ANQGSEA. V shed 7 bases and J shed 0 bases, with 3 bases lying between them. This CDR3 is 10 amino acids long. This chain uses TRBV29-1 with TRBJ1-1; D not certain. The sequenced sample was blood. The clonotype originates from a woman in her late teens or twenties with Graves' ophthalmopathy. For the CDR3, the DNA is TGCAGCGCCCTGAACACTGAAGCTTTCTTT. This codes for CSALNTEAFF. Looking up the rest from reference TRBV29-1 and TRBJ1-1 gives the full variable domain: SAVISQKPSRDICQRGTSLTIQCQVDSQVTMMFWYRQQPGQSLTLIATANQGSEATYESGFVIDKFPISRPNLTFSTLTVSNMSPEDSSIYLCSALNTEAFFGQGTRLTVV.